The source of this T cell receptor beta chain is a study of blood T cell repertoires in COVID-19. Across the study: Samples taken during acute and convalescent COVID-19 were collected in the United States, Italy and Spain. T cells, B-cell-depleted T cells, or PBMCs provided the cDNA or gDNA that served as material.

V was shortened by 0 bases and J by 4 bases, with 7 bases between the two germline ends. Germline V gives CDR1 MNHNS, CDR2 SASEGT. This CDR3 is 14 amino acids long. This clone was recorded once. Study processing details: Reference gene primers were amplified, and this amplification served to estimate nucleated cell counts. Data came from immunoSEQ multiplex PCR; TCRdb stores just in-frame clones and leaves some out. D and trimming come from the DNA, and the V and J calls and clone size come from that table. The table lists just over 150,000 clones, roughly nine tenths of them singletons. This chain links TRBV6-1 with TRBJ1-5; D is unresolved. The sequence was obtained from a woman in her thirties or forties with acute or convalescent COVID-19. Sequenced: peripheral blood. The CDR3 DNA reads TGTGCCAGCAGTGAAGCAGGGAGGAATCAGCCCCAGCATTTT. This sequence encodes CASSEAGRNQPQHF.